The 17 T cell receptor beta chains below all came from one sample that was sequenced in a study of beta chain features in type 1 diabetes. The study's findings and limits: Moderately but significantly shorter TCRB CDR3s were found in Type 1 diabetes patients in all four CD4+ subsets.

These receptors' targets are unknown. Isolated RNA was reverse transcribed in full, so expressed TCRB transcripts were sequenced. Assay used: immunoSEQ multiplex PCR; TCRdb lists only in-frame clones, some missing. The sample holds about 270,000 clones, 14% seen once. Sequenced material: naive CD4+ T cells from blood. These receptors all stem from a young man with type 1 diabetes.

This clone was seen a few times. This rearrangement joins TRBV28 to TRBJ2-7; D is possibly TRBD2 (5 bases). This CDR3 spans 13 amino acids. Trimming removed 6 bases at V and 0 bases at J, with 9 bases between. Germline loops: CDR1 MDHEN, CDR2 SYDVKM. CDR3 in amino acids: CASRLGSSYEQYF. The CDR3 region has the DNA TGTGCCAGCAGACTGGGGAGCTCCTACGAGCAGTACTTC.

This clone was detected a few times. The chain employs TRBV5-4 and TRBJ2-3; weak D call: TRBD2 (6 bases). The germline V and J ends were trimmed by 2 bases and 3 bases, with 7 bases remaining between them. The CDR3 contains 13 residues. Germline CDR1 and CDR2: SGHNT and YYREEE (reference sequence). In DNA form, the CDR3 reads TGTGCCAGCAGCTTTCGGGGGACAGATACGCAGTATTTT. This encodes CASSFRGTDTQYF.

V is TRBV5-1 and J is TRBJ1-1; TRBD1 matches 8 bases. Trimming removed 8 bases from V and 1 base from J; junction bases left unmatched: 4. The germline V gene encodes CDR1 SGHRS and CDR2 YFSETQ. The CDR3 runs to 13 residues. The CDR3 bases are TGCGCCAGTGGGGGACAGGAGAACACTGAAGCTTTCTTT. This encodes CASGGQENTEAFF.

The chain joins TRBV7-2 to TRBJ2-1; 9 bases are shared with TRBD2. The CDR3 sequence is 15 residues long. The V gene end was trimmed by 3 bases and the J gene end by 8 bases; junction bases not matched to a gene: 8. Germline V gene data show CDR1 as SGHTA and CDR2 as FQGNSA. The CDR3 reads CASSLGLAGWDEQFF. For the CDR3, the DNA is TGTGCCAGCAGCTTGGGACTAGCTGGTTGGGATGAGCAGTTCTTC. Full variable domain (outside the CDR3, taken from reference TRBV7-2 and TRBJ2-1): GAGVSQSPSNKVTEKGKDVELRCDPISGHTALYWYRQSLGQGLEFLIYFQGNSAPDKSGLPSDRFSAERTGGSVSTLTIQRTQQEDSAVYLCASSLGLAGWDEQFFGPGTRLTVL.

V gene TRBV7-2 combines with J gene TRBJ1-2; D is ambiguous. V lost 0 bases and J lost 5, with 16 bases in between. This CDR3 spans 16 amino acids. Germline CDR1 SGHTA, CDR2 FQGNSA. The CDR3 sequence is CASSLASGSAVYGYTF. The DNA of the CDR3 is TGTGCCAGCAGCTTAGCGAGCGGCTCGGCGGTTTATGGCTACACCTTC.

This clone was seen a handful of times. The chain joins TRBV6-5 to TRBJ2-7, with TRBD1 identical over 11 bases. The CDR3 length is 14 residues. Germline CDR1 reads MNHEY; CDR2 reads SVGAGI. V lost 5 bases to trimming and J lost 5 bases; unmatched junction nucleotides: 5. This CDR3 reads CASSRTGGRDEQYF. DNA of the CDR3: TGTGCCAGCAGTCGGACAGGGGGCAGGGACGAGCAGTACTTC.

The J gene is TRBJ2-3, the V gene TRBV7-2; TRBD2 is a possible D gene (6 bases). The V end lost 5 bases, the J end lost 7 bases, and 19 bases lay between the germline ends. Per germline, CDR1 SGHTA and CDR2 FQGNSA. The CDR3 is 15 amino acids. The CDR3 DNA reads TGTGCCAGCAGCCGGAGGGGTGGGGAAACTAATACGCAGTATTTT. It specifies CASSRRGGETNTQYF.

This clone appeared a few times. The genes are TRBV6-6 and TRBJ2-7; D may be TRBD2 (6 bases). Trimming cost V 6 bases and J 4 bases, with 22 bases left between them. The CDR3 has 16 amino acids. Looked up from germline, CDR1 is MNHNY and CDR2 is SVGAGI (reference sequence). CDR3 residues: CASRPHLALTSYEQYF. DNA for the CDR3: TGTGCCAGCAGGCCCCACCTAGCGCTAACAAGTTACGAGCAGTACTTC.

In its sample, this clone was seen a few times. The genes are TRBV15 and TRBJ2-7, with D maybe TRBD1 (6 bases). Germline assignment: CDR1 LNHNV and CDR2 YYDKDF (reference sequence). The CDR3 has 15 amino acids. Deletions cut 0 bases from V and 3 bases from J, with 12 bases between. CDR3 in DNA: TGTGCCACCAGCAGAGATCCAGGGGTCGGCTACGAGCAGTACTTC. It is translated as CATSRDPGVGYEQYF.

This clone turned up a few times. DNA of the CDR3: TGTGCCAGCAGCCCGCTAGCGGGGAGGCTGCGAAACACAGATACGCAGTATTTT. This gives the protein CASSPLAGRLRNTDTQYF. V and J are TRBV11-2 and TRBJ2-3, with 9 bases lining up with TRBD2. Trimming at V came to 5 bases and at J to 2 bases, leaving 14 bases not matched to a gene. Germline-derived CDR1 and CDR2 are SGHAT and FQNNGV. This CDR3 is built from 18 residues. Full variable domain (rest looked up from reference TRBV11-2 and TRBJ2-3): EAGVAQSPRYKIIEKRQSVAFWCNPISGHATLYWYQQILGQGPKLLIQFQNNGVVDDSQLPKDRFSAERLKGVDSTLKIQPAKLEDSAVYLCASSPLAGRLRNTDTQYFGPGTRLTVL.

The chain has TRBV6-1 and TRBJ2-2; tentatively, D is TRBD1 (6 bases). Trimming took 6 bases from V and 7 from J, leaving 15 bases between them. This CDR3 contains 14 residues. The germline V gene has CDR1 MNHNS and CDR2 SASEGT. The CDR3: CASSRQEMNGELFF. DNA for the CDR3: TGTGCCAGCAGCCGACAGGAGATGAACGGGGAGCTGTTTTTT.

In this sample, this clone turned up a few times. V gene TRBV29-1 combines with J gene TRBJ1-4; 12 nucleotides line up with TRBD1. Germline V gives CDR1 SQVTM, CDR2 ANQGSEA. The V gene end was trimmed by 4 bases and the J gene end by 3 bases; junction bases not matched to a gene: 9. The CDR3 has 17 amino acids. This CDR3 reads CSVAGTGGRGANEKLFF. In DNA form, the CDR3 reads TGCAGCGTTGCCGGGACAGGGGGCAGAGGTGCTAATGAAAAACTGTTTTTT.

This clone was seen only a few times. This sequence joins TRBV5-1 and TRBJ2-1, with 8 bases fitting TRBD2. CDR3 size: 12 residues. Germline V CDR1 and CDR2: SGHRS, YFSETQ. With V trimmed by 5 bases and J by 6 bases, 1 base remained unmatched. The CDR3 protein is CASRGTSNEQFF. For the CDR3, the DNA is TGCGCCAGCAGGGGGACTAGCAATGAGCAGTTCTTC.

This clone has a handful of counts. The chain combines TRBV4-1 with TRBJ2-5, with 8 bases that match TRBD2. From germline, CDR1 is MGHRA and CDR2 YSYEKL. This CDR3 region has 16 residues. V lost 0 bases, J lost 4 bases, and 7 bases stayed unmatched. The CDR3 bases are TGCGCCAGCAGCCAAGATTGGTTCAGCGGGAGAGAGACCCAGTACTTC. Translation gives CASSQDWFSGRETQYF.

Comment on this clone: Other DNA variants within this sample encode the same CDR3. The V and J genes are TRBV5-1 and TRBJ2-3; no reliable D call. The V end was cut by 1 base, the J end by 1 base, with 7 bases between. There are 14 residues in the CDR3. Germline lookup yields CDR1 SGHRS and CDR2 YFSETQ. The CDR3 reads CASSLLRGTDTQYF. The DNA for the CDR3 is TGCGCCAGCAGCTTGCTCCGGGGCACAGATACGCAGTATTTT.

The chain carries TRBV9 and TRBJ2-2; a weak D match, TRBD1 (5 bases). The CDR3 has 13 amino acids. Looked up from germline, CDR1 is SGDLS and CDR2 is YYNGEE. Between the trimmed V and J ends, which lost 1 base and 6 bases, there was a span of 7 bases. CDR3 amino acids: CASSVQGSGELFF. The DNA of the CDR3 is TGTGCCAGCAGCGTACAGGGATCCGGGGAGCTGTTTTTT.

There are a few counts of this clone. V gene TRBV13 combines with J gene TRBJ2-1; D might be TRBD1 (5 bases). The CDR3 sequence is 14 residues long. CDR1 PRHDT and CDR2 FYEKMQ come from the germline V gene (reference sequence). V lost 1 base and J lost 9, with 13 bases in between. This chain's CDR3 is CASSLVSWGSEQFF. The CDR3 bases are TGTGCCAGCAGCTTAGTTTCTTGGGGCAGTGAGCAGTTCTTC. Together with reference TRBV13 and TRBJ2-1, the CDR3 gives the full variable domain: AAGVIQSPRHLIKEKRETATLKCYPIPRHDTVYWYQQGPGQDPQFLISFYEKMQSDKGSIPDRFSAQQFSDYHSELNMSSLELGDSALYFCASSLVSWGSEQFFGPGTRLTVL.